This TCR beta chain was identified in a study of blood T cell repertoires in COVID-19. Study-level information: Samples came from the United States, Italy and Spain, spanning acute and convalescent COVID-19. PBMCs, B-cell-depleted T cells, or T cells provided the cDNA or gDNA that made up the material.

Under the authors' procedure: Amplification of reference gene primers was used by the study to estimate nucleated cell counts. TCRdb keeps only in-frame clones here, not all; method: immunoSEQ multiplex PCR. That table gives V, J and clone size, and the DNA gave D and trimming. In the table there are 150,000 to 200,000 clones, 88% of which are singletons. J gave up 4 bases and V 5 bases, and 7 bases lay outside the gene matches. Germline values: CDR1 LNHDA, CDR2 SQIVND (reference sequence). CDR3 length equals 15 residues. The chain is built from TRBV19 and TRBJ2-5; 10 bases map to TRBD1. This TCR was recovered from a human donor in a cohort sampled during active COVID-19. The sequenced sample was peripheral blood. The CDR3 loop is CASSPPGTGVETQYF. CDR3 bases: TGTGCCAGTAGTCCCCCCGGGACAGGGGTAGAGACCCAGTACTTC.